Below, one T cell receptor (beta chain) is given with its context. The sample belongs to a study of cytomegalovirus exposure and HLA in healthy donors. PCR employed 60 Vbeta and 13 Jbeta primers. Libraries were prepared by immunoSEQ multiplex PCR; TCRdb keeps only in-frame clonotypes and omits some of them. The sample has some 170,000 clones; 82% are singletons. V lost 1 base to trimming and J lost 4 bases; unmatched junction nucleotides: 1. Germline values: CDR1 MGHRA, CDR2 YSYEKL. There are 14 residues in the CDR3. The material sequenced was PBMCs. This chain joins TRBV4-1 and TRBJ2-4, with TRBD1 identical over 7 bases. This clonotype originated in a girl aged 2 to 9 in good health and CMV-seropositive. The CDR3 loop is CASSQGTGKNIQYF. CDR3 in DNA: TGCGCCAGCAGCCAAGGGACAGGAAAAAACATTCAGTACTTC.